The 2 T cell receptor beta chains presented below share a single source sample, sequenced in a study of cytotoxic CD8 clonotypes in ibrutinib-treated CLL. Profiled with immunoSEQ multiplex PCR; TCRdb holds only in-frame clones, not every one. The sample lists around 140,000 clones, around 82% occurring once. The material was PBMCs, obtained after 36 months of ibrutinib treatment. These TCRs come from a human donor with chronic lymphocytic leukemia.

The V call is TRBV5-1, the J call TRBJ2-3, with D tentatively TRBD2 (6 bases). The CDR3 is 14 amino acids. V lost 0 bases and J 3 bases, leaving 8 bases between the germline ends. Germline-derived CDR1 and CDR2 are SGHRS and YFSETQ. The CDR3 nucleotides read TGCGCCAGCAGCTTGGAGCGGGTGACAGATACGCAGTATTTT. This encodes CASSLERVTDTQYF.

V is TRBV7-9 and J is TRBJ1-2; no clear D. The germline V and J ends were trimmed by 4 bases and 8 bases, with 14 bases remaining between them. The CDR3 contains 13 residues. Germline V gene data show CDR1 as SEHNR and CDR2 as FQNEAQ (reference sequence). This CDR3 is CASSSIKYGGYTF. The CDR3 nucleotides read TGTGCCAGCAGCTCCATTAAATATGGGGGCTACACCTTC.